The 9 T cell receptor beta chains below were found in one sample sequenced in a study of blood T cell repertoires in COVID-19. The repertoire was sequenced with immunoSEQ multiplex PCR; TCRdb's copy has only in-frame clones and lacks some. Of some 430,000 clones listed, 90% are singletons. The sample taken for sequencing was PBMCs or T cells enriched from blood (not recorded which). Receptors were obtained from a man aged 18 to 30 who had recovered from COVID-19.

J is TRBJ2-1 and V is TRBV19, with D possibly TRBD1 on 6 matching bases. From germline, CDR1 is LNHDA and CDR2 SQIVND (reference sequence). V lost 5 bases and J 0 bases, leaving 14 bases between the germline ends. CDR3 length: 16 residues. DNA for the CDR3: TGTGCCAGTAGTGGGTTAACAGGGCACTCCTACAATGAGCAGTTCTTC. Its translation: CASSGLTGHSYNEQFF.

The chain joins TRBV7-6 to TRBJ2-5; 8 bases line up with TRBD1. V shed 5 bases, J shed 4 bases, and the junction held 9 bases outside the gene matches. This CDR3 is built from 15 residues. The V gene's germline CDR1 is SGHVS and CDR2 FNYEAQ. CDR3 sequence reads: CASSQGAELGETQYF. The CDR3 region has the DNA TGTGCCAGCAGCCAGGGGGCGGAGCTGGGAGAGACCCAGTACTTC.

This rearrangement joins TRBV28 to TRBJ1-1, with D possibly TRBD1 on 5 matching bases. Trimming removed 8 bases at V and 3 bases at J, with 16 bases between. Per the germline V gene, CDR1 is MDHEN and CDR2 is SYDVKM. This CDR3 has 14 amino acids. CDR3 sequence reads: CASGPTGGDTEAFF. CDR3 DNA sequence: TGTGCCAGCGGACCGACGGGAGGGGACACTGAAGCTTTCTTT. Full variable domain (rest looked up from reference TRBV28 and TRBJ1-1): DVKVTQSSRYLVKRTGEKVFLECVQDMDHENMFWYRQDPGLGLRLIYFSYDVKMKEKGDIPEGYSVSREKKERFSLILESASTNQTSMYLCASGPTGGDTEAFFGQGTRLTVV.

The chain recombines TRBV10-3 with TRBJ1-1; weak D call: TRBD1 (5 bases). The CDR3 runs 13 residues. Germline assignment: CDR1 ENHRY and CDR2 SYGVKD. V shed 3 bases and J shed 8 bases, with 13 bases lying between them. The CDR3 coding sequence is TGTGCCATCAGTGATTCCAGGACACCAGAAGCTTTCTTT. It yields the protein CAISDSRTPEAFF.

V gene TRBV30 combines with J gene TRBJ1-1; tentative D call: TRBD1 (5 bases). Trimming removed 8 bases from V and 4 bases from J, with 20 bases in between. This CDR3 comprises 14 residues. Germline CDR1 reads GTSNPN; CDR2 reads SVGIG (reference sequence). Here the CDR3 reads CAGVPGEGSTEAFF. CDR3 DNA: TGTGCCGGAGTGCCGGGGGAAGGTAGCACTGAAGCTTTCTTT.

The chain has TRBV19 and TRBJ1-1, with 9 nucleotides matching TRBD1. The CDR3 sequence is 14 residues long. The V segment lost 7 bases and the J segment 4 bases; nucleotides outside the gene matches: 7. Germline-derived CDR1 and CDR2 are LNHDA and SQIVND (reference sequence). The CDR3 here is CASTGTGTLTEAFF. The CDR3 bases are TGTGCCAGTACCGGGACAGGGACCCTCACTGAAGCTTTCTTT.

This chain joins TRBV24-1 and TRBJ2-1; 7 nucleotides agree with TRBD1. The V and J ends lost 5 bases and 9 bases, in that order; junction bases with no gene match: 6. The CDR3 spans 13 residues. Per the germline V gene, CDR1 is KGHDR and CDR2 is SFDVKD. The CDR3 is CATSVGTAGEQFF. The CDR3 DNA follows: TGTGCCACCAGTGTCGGGACAGCAGGTGAGCAGTTCTTC.

The chain joins TRBV3-1 (or the pseudogene TRBV3-2) to TRBJ2-1, with D tentatively TRBD2 (7 bases). Trimming removed 8 bases from V and 4 bases from J, with 15 bases in between. Germline loops: CDR1 LGHDT, CDR2 YNNKEL (reference sequence). The CDR3 totals 14 residues. CDR3 amino acids: CASGGRELYNEQFF. CDR3 DNA sequence: TGTGCCAGCGGGGGGCGGGAGCTATACAATGAGCAGTTCTTC.

The V gene is TRBV12-5, the J gene TRBJ2-1, with TRBD2 matching over 8 bases. The CDR3 extends over 14 amino acids. Germline V gene lookup returns CDR1 LGHNT and CDR2 FRNRAP. Losses at the gene ends were 10 bases for V and 6 bases for J; bases not matched to a gene: 11. This CDR3 is CATQSAGGGNEQFF. The CDR3 DNA reads TGTGCTACCCAGTCGGCGGGGGGCGGCAATGAGCAGTTCTTC.